This T cell receptor (beta chain) was profiled in a study of shared clonotypes between healthy human individuals. Overall study context: Per donor, three plates held CD4 naive cells, three held CD4 memory, two held CD8 naive and one held CD8 memory.

The germline V and J ends were trimmed by 1 base and 5 bases, with 12 bases remaining between them. CDR1 is SGHTA, CDR2 FQGNSA, per germline. The CDR3 is made up of 14 amino acids. The protocol was immunoSEQ multiplex PCR, while the TCRdb copy is restricted to in-frame clones and leaves out a portion. The table shows approximately 530,000 clones, with approximately 95% occurring only once. This clone was recorded once. The sample was naive CD4+ T cells sorted from blood. Subset given: CD45RA+ positively selected. The TCR was taken from a woman aged 30 to 39 in good health. The chain carries TRBV7-2 and TRBJ2-7; D possibly corresponds to TRBD1 (5 bases). CDR3 DNA: TGTGCCAGCAGCTTAGGCCAGGGTGTCAACGAGCAGTACTTC. Encoded protein: CASSLGQGVNEQYF.